This TCR beta chain was recorded in a study of cytomegalovirus exposure and HLA in healthy donors. General observations from the study: Association of a missense DCLRE1C variant with TCR beta V- and J-gene trimming was reported in a later analysis. The classifier reportedly diagnosed cytomegalovirus status with high sensitivity and specificity.

PCR was performed using 60 Vbeta and 13 Jbeta primers. Using immunoSEQ multiplex PCR, the repertoire was profiled, and TCRdb retains in-frame clones only, with some absent. Of 180,000 or so clones detected, over 75% appear once; the ten largest clones hold around 1.9%. V trimming: 4 bases; J trimming: 0 bases; junction bases outside the gene matches: 2. CDR1 SNHLY and CDR2 FYNNEI come from the germline V gene. This CDR3 is built from 15 residues. In the case of this clone: Its target is not known.

Sequenced material: PBMCs. The sequence derives from a woman in her 30s in good health and CMV-seronegative. V gene TRBV2 combines with J gene TRBJ1-4, with 7 bases identical to TRBD1. The CDR3 spells CASSVGQTTNEKLFF. In DNA, the CDR3 is TGTGCCAGCAGTGTGGGACAGACAACTAATGAAAAACTGTTTTTT.